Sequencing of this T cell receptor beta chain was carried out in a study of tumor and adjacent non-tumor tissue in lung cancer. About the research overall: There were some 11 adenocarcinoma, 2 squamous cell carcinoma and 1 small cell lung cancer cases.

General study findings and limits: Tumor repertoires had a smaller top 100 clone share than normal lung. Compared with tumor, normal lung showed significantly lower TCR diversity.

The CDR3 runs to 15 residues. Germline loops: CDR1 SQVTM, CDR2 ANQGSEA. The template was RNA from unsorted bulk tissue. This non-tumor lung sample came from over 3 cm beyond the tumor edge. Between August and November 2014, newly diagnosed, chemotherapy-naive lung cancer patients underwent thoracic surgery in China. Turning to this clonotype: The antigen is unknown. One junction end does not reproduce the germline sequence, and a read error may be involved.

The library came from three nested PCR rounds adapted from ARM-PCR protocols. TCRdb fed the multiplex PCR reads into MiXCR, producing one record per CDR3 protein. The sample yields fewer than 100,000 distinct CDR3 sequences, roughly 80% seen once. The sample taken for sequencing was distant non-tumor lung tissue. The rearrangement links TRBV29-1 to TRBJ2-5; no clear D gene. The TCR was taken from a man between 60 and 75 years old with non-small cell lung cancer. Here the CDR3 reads CSVGPRIDRQETQYF. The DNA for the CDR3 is TGCAGCGTTGGCCCCCGGATCGACCGCCAAGAGACCCAGTATTTC.